The rows below give T cell receptor beta chains drawn from one sample of a study of Ad26.COV2.S vaccination and SARS-CoV-2 variants. Assay used: immunoSEQ multiplex PCR; TCRdb lists only in-frame clones, some missing. This table has a few hundred thousand clones, 90% appearing once. The specimen was peripheral blood, collected in a trial of Ad26.COV2.S vaccine versus placebo. These receptors were obtained from a person between 18 and 60 years old who received the Ad26.COV2.S COVID-19 vaccine or a placebo. The CDR3 runs from the conserved cysteine through the conserved F or W. The D gene is left open where the match is weak. The size entry is marked missing in some rows and otherwise reads once, few, many or a size class.

j_gene,abundance,d_gene,v_gene,CDR3aa,CDR3nt
TRBJ1-3,.,.,TRBV5-1,CASSPDGSGNTIYF,TGCGCCAGCAGCCCCGACGGCTCTGGAAACACCATATATTTT
TRBJ2-7,.,.,TRBV2,CASRENQGYDYEQYF,TGTGCCAGCAGAGAAAATCAGGGGTACGACTACGAGCAGTACTTC
TRBJ2-7,once,.,TRBV5-6,CASSSGLATDSYEQYF,TGTGCCAGCAGCTCGGGGCTAGCGACAGATTCCTACGAGCAGTACTTC
TRBJ1-1,once,.,TRBV5-1,CASSLGLPHPEAFF,TGCGCCAGCAGCTTGGGACTCCCCCATCCTGAAGCTTTCTTT
TRBJ1-1,.,.,TRBV9,CASSPRGPNTEAFF,TGTGCCAGCAGCCCCAGGGGCCCGAACACTGAAGCTTTCTTT
TRBJ1-2,.,.,TRBV2,CASSEEAGSPGYTF,TGTGCCAGCAGTGAAGAGGCCGGATCCCCGGGCTACACCTTC
TRBJ1-2,.,.,TRBV5-1,CASSHSQGNGYTF,TGCGCCAGCAGCCACTCACAGGGCAATGGCTACACCTTC
TRBJ1-1,.,.,TRBV27,CASSLGIWSEAFF,TGTGCCAGCAGTTTAGGGATATGGTCTGAAGCTTTCTTT
TRBJ1-2,.,.,TRBV18,CASSPTREKGDGYTF,TGTGCCAGCTCACCCACTAGAGAGAAGGGGGATGGCTACACCTTC
TRBJ2-1,.,TRBD2,TRBV9,CASSPGTSGSNEQFF,TGTGCCAGCAGCCCCGGGACTAGCGGGAGCAATGAGCAGTTCTTC
TRBJ2-1,.,.,TRBV19,CASSGSLNGNQFF,TGTGCCAGTAGCGGGAGCCTCAATGGGAATCAGTTCTTC
TRBJ2-4,.,TRBD2,TRBV20-1,CSASEGSSGRGNIQYF,TGCAGTGCTAGTGAAGGGTCTAGCGGGAGAGGAAACATTCAGTACTTC
TRBJ1-3,.,.,TRBV6-5,CASSPAWSGNTIYF,TGTGCCAGCAGCCCCGCCTGGTCTGGAAACACCATATATTTT
TRBJ1-5,.,.,TRBV30,CAWSQYVGGNQPQHF,TGTGCCTGGAGTCAGTATGTAGGGGGCAATCAGCCCCAGCATTTT
TRBJ2-5,.,.,TRBV7-3,CASSPGTNQETQYF,TGTGCCAGCAGCCCCGGGACCAACCAAGAGACCCAGTACTTC
TRBJ1-2,.,.,TRBV7-2,CASSLVGYGYTF,TGTGCCAGCAGCTTAGTAGGCTATGGCTACACCTTC
TRBJ2-1,once,.,TRBV7-9,CASSRRWERDNEQFF,TGTGCCAGCAGCCGAAGGTGGGAGCGGGACAATGAGCAGTTCTTC
TRBJ2-7,.,TRBD1,TRBV5-6,CASSLDRGLGEQYF,TGTGCCAGCAGCTTGGACAGGGGGCTTGGCGAGCAGTACTTC
TRBJ2-2,.,.,TRBV9,CASSVRLRGDSTGELFF,TGTGCCAGCAGCGTGAGATTAAGGGGGGATAGCACCGGGGAGCTGTTTTTT
TRBJ1-2,.,.,TRBV7-9,CASTPRDGNYGYTF,TGTGCCAGCACCCCCCGGGACGGTAACTATGGCTACACCTTC
TRBJ2-6,.,.,TRBV5-4,CASSLVLAGANVLTF,TGTGCCAGCAGCTTGGTACTGGCTGGGGCCAACGTCCTGACTTTC
TRBJ2-5,.,TRBD1,TRBV5-1,CASSLALGQGAGETQYF,TGCGCCAGCAGCTTGGCCCTCGGACAGGGGGCAGGTGAGACCCAGTACTTC
TRBJ1-1,.,TRBD1,TRBV5-1,CASSWDRTGSGAFF,TGCGCCAGCAGCTGGGACAGGACCGGTTCTGGGGCTTTCTTT
TRBJ2-1,.,.,TRBV18,CASSPLPPQRSYNEQFF,TGTGCCAGCTCACCACTCCCACCGCAAAGGTCCTACAATGAGCAGTTCTTC
TRBJ1-3,.,.,TRBV28,CASRVDSPATRSGNTIYF,TGTGCCAGCAGGGTTGACAGCCCCGCCACACGCTCTGGAAACACCATATATTTT
TRBJ1-6,.,.,TRBV18,CASSPTDSPLHF,TGTGCCAGCTCACCGACGGATTCACCCCTCCACTTT
TRBJ1-2,.,.,TRBV6-5,CASSYSRDYGYTF,TGTGCCAGCAGTTACTCGAGGGACTATGGCTACACCTTC